The 6 T cell receptor beta chains presented below share a single source sample, sequenced in a study of liver allograft versus peripheral blood T cells. Across the study: T cell receptor repertoires in transplanted livers were compared with those in recipients' peripheral blood.

TCRdb independently ran MiXCR on the reads; one entry per CDR3 protein. The table includes over 10,000 distinct CDR3 sequences, under 20% detected once. The receptors shown here come from a human patient who had a liver transplant. Some T cells may be graft donor cells.

With regard to this clonotype: A much more abundant neighbour one base away suggests this may be a read error. The chain carries TRBV18 and TRBJ2-1; D is perhaps TRBD1 (5 bases). This CDR3 is built from 16 residues. Germline V gives CDR1 KGHSH, CDR2 LQKENI. CDR3 region: CARSPGLKGFYNEQFF. As DNA, the CDR3 is TGTGCCAGATCACCTGGATTAAAGGGGTTCTACAATGAGCAGTTCTTC.

In its sample, this clonotype is medium-sized. V is TRBV19 and J is TRBJ1-1, with D possibly being TRBD1 (5 bases). CDR1 and CDR2 from the germline V gene are LNHDA and SQIVND (reference sequence). Trimming removed 3 bases from V and 0 bases from J, with 8 bases in between. The CDR3 spans 14 residues. The CDR3 DNA is TGTGCCAGTAGTATGAGGGGTTTGAACACTGAAGCTTTCTTT. Residues: CASSMRGLNTEAFF. Filled out from reference TRBV19 and TRBJ1-1, the complete variable domain reads DGGITQSPKYLFRKEGQNVTLSCEQNLNHDAMYWYRQDPGQGLRLIYYSQIVNDFQKGDIAEGYSVSREKKESFPLTVTSAQKNPTAFYLCASSMRGLNTEAFFGQGTRLTVV.

By sample fraction, this clonotype is large. The chain recombines TRBV6-5 with TRBJ1-1; D might be TRBD1 (6 bases). CDR3 size: 15 residues. CDR1 and CDR2 (germline): MNHEY, SVGAGI. Between the trimmed V and J ends, which lost 4 bases and 5 bases, there was a span of 17 bases. In nucleotides, the CDR3 is TGTGCCAGCAGTTCTGCCTGGGGGGGCGGAACTGAAGCTTTCTTT. It yields the protein CASSSAWGGGTEAFF.

The chain combines TRBV6-2 or TRBV6-3 with TRBJ1-5; no reliable D call. Germline V gene lookup returns CDR1 MNHEY and CDR2 SVGEGT. The CDR3 length is 15 residues. The ends were cut back, 0 bases at V and 4 bases at J, with 10 bases in the middle. CDR3 DNA: TGTGCCAGCAGTTACTCGTTGACGCTTAATCAGCCCCAGCATTTT. Amino acids: CASSYSLTLNQPQHF.

This clonotype was observed a few times. The rearrangement uses TRBV30 and TRBJ2-7; TRBD1 matches 12 bases. CDR1 is GTSNPN and CDR2 is SVGIG in the germline V gene (reference sequence). This CDR3 is built from 15 residues. V gave up 5 bases and J gave up 7 bases; unmatched junction bases: 12. This chain's CDR3 is CAWDLGDRGPVEQYF. CDR3 sequence (DNA): TGTGCCTGGGACCTCGGGGACAGGGGGCCGGTAGAGCAGTACTTC.

In its sample, this clonotype was seen many times. The chain is built from TRBV7-2 and TRBJ2-7; 10 bases align to TRBD2. V dropped 5 bases and J dropped 4; count of bases not matched to a gene: 5. The CDR3 is 14 amino acids. The V gene's germline CDR1 is SGHTA and CDR2 FQGNSA. CDR3 loop: CASSLSGGSYEQYF. The CDR3 nucleotides read TGTGCCAGCAGCCTTAGCGGGGGGTCTTACGAGCAGTACTTC.